This section outlines one T cell receptor beta chain sequence together with its context. Its antigen remains unknown. The sample belongs to a study of PD-1 blockade in mismatch repair-deficient tumors. Overall study: Enrolled about 2012-2016, patients had progressing, pretreated mismatch repair-deficient cancers of more than ten types. Study-wide results and limits: Tumor-resident clones, often absent from pretreatment blood, expanded after pembrolizumab and then contracted.

Some clones are missing from TCRdb's copy, which holds only in-frame ones; the method was immunoSEQ multiplex PCR. The data contain around 100,000 clones, about three quarters of them seen just once; the ten biggest clones take up roughly 4.5%. V was clipped by 3 bases and J by 4 bases, with 4 bases between them. Germline values: CDR1 MNHEY, CDR2 SMNVEV (reference sequence). This CDR3 spans 13 amino acids. The sequencing here drew on peripheral blood, taken about 60 weeks after starting pembrolizumab. This TCR came from an adult with mismatch repair-deficient cancer. This chain links TRBV27 with TRBJ2-6; D is unresolved. CDR3 protein: CASSFTGANVLTF. DNA for the CDR3: TGTGCCAGCAGTTTTACCGGGGCCAACGTCCTGACTTTC.